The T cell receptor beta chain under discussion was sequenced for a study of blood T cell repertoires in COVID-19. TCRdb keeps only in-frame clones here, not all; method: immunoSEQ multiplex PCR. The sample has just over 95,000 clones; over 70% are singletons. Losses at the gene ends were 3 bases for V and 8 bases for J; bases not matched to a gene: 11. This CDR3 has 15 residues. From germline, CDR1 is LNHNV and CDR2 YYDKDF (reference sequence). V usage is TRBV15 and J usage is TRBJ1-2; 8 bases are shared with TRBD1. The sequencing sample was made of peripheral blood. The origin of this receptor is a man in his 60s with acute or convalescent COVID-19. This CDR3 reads CATSRFTGGGDGYTF. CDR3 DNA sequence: TGTGCCACCAGCAGGTTCACAGGGGGAGGGGACGGCTACACCTTC. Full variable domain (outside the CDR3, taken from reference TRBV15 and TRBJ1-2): DAMVIQNPRYQVTQFGKPVTLSCSQTLNHNVMYWYQQKSSQAPKLLFHYYDKDFNNEADTPDNFQSRRPNTSFCFLDIRSPGLGDTAMYLCATSRFTGGGDGYTFGSGTRLTVV.